A single sample is the source of the 30 T cell receptor beta chains below, sequenced in a study of post-analysis software for immune sequencing data. Study conclusions and caveats: About five TRBV segments occurring more often in patients than controls included TRBV5-6, TRBV5-1 and TRBV20-1.

The TCR beta cDNA libraries contained unique molecular identifiers. TCRdb processed the PCR reads anew with MiXCR; each CDR3 protein has one entry. The table records fewer than 850,000 distinct CDR3 sequences, about half of them present only once. These receptors' targets are unknown. The sequenced sample was blood. The receptor source for this set is a girl aged 10 to 17 with multiple sclerosis.

This clonotype came up once. The CDR3, as DNA: TGTGCCTGGAGGTCCCTAGCGGGAGTTGGCGAGCAGTACTTC. This translates into CAWRSLAGVGEQYF. The chain combines TRBV30 with TRBJ2-4, with 10 bases fitting TRBD2. Gene TRBJ2-7 matches the end of the DNA better, so the J call may be wrong. Germline V gene lookup returns CDR1 GTSNPN and CDR2 SVGIG (reference sequence). The CDR3 spans 14 residues.

V gene TRBV6-6 combines with J gene TRBJ1-5; possibly TRBD1 for D (5 bases). The germline V gene encodes CDR1 MNHNY and CDR2 SVGAGI (reference sequence). The CDR3 runs 17 residues. Trimming removed 8 bases at V and 4 bases at J, with 24 bases between. The CDR3 DNA sequence: TGTGCCAGCGCCCTCAAGTTGGAGGGGATGAGGAATCAGCCCCAGCATTTT. Amino acid sequence: CASALKLEGMRNQPQHF.

This rearrangement joins TRBV5-1 to TRBJ1-1; a weak D match, TRBD1 (5 bases). Germline V gives CDR1 SGHRS, CDR2 YFSETQ. The CDR3 is 14 amino acids. V was shortened by 7 bases and J by 6 bases, with 19 bases between the two germline ends. This chain's CDR3 is CASGSGGDVSEAFF. The CDR3 nucleotides read TGCGCCAGCGGTAGTGGGGGGGACGTCTCTGAAGCTTTCTTT.

The rearrangement links TRBV13 to TRBJ1-1, with a possible D match to TRBD1 (5 bases). In germline, CDR1 is PRHDT, CDR2 FYEKMQ (reference sequence). Trimming removed 4 bases from V and 4 bases from J, with 22 bases in between. The CDR3 is 17 amino acids. The CDR3 DNA sequence: TGTGCCAGCAGCTCTTCGGGGCAAGCCGACGAGGGCACTGAAGCTTTCTTT. Encoded protein: CASSSSGQADEGTEAFF.

This clonotype was recorded once. The gene calls are TRBV9 and TRBJ1-2; D is undetermined. V lost 0 bases, J lost 4 bases, and 13 bases lay in between. Germline-derived CDR1 and CDR2 are SGDLS and YYNGEE. The CDR3 has 15 residues. CDR3 in DNA: TGTGCCAGCAGCGTAGCCCAGGTCCTAGGCTATGGCTACACCTTC. It yields the protein CASSVAQVLGYGYTF.

As DNA, the CDR3 is TGCGCCAGCAGCCTCACTAGCGGGAGGGCCCAAGAGCAGTACTTC. Translation: CASSLTSGRAQEQYF. This sequence joins TRBV5-1 and TRBJ2-7; TRBD2 matches at 13 bases. V shed 4 bases and J 7 bases; nucleotides not matched to a gene: 8. The CDR3 consists of 15 residues. Per germline, CDR1 SGHRS and CDR2 YFSETQ.

This chain links TRBV20-1 with TRBJ2-4; D call uncertain. The CDR3 extends over 13 amino acids. V lost 0 bases, J lost 6 bases, and 9 bases lay in between. Germline loops: CDR1 DFQATT, CDR2 SNEGSKA (reference sequence). The CDR3 spells CSAREGLPNIQYF. CDR3 sequence (DNA): TGCAGTGCTAGAGAAGGGTTACCAAACATTCAGTACTTC.

The chain uses TRBV5-1 and TRBJ2-7; 13 bases are a match to TRBD2. Germline V gene data show CDR1 as SGHRS and CDR2 as YFSETQ. V shed 5 bases, J shed 3 bases, and the junction held 5 bases outside the gene matches. The length of the CDR3 is 15 residues. The CDR3 loop is CASSDGLAGDYEQYF. The CDR3 DNA follows: TGCGCCAGCAGTGACGGACTAGCGGGGGACTACGAGCAGTACTTC.

The chain links TRBV6-2 or TRBV6-3 to TRBJ2-3; 9 bases line up with TRBD2. The CDR3 runs to 15 residues. Unmatched junction bases numbered 4, after V lost 6 bases and J lost 0 bases. Germline CDR1 reads MNHEY; CDR2 reads SVGEGT. CDR3 in amino acids: CASSRLAESTDTQYF. The DNA of the CDR3 is TGTGCCAGCAGCAGACTAGCGGAGAGCACAGATACGCAGTATTTT.

CDR3 sequence: CSARDQRGPTDTQYF. The CDR3, as DNA: TGCAGTGCTAGAGACCAGCGGGGACCCACAGATACGCAGTATTTT. V and J are TRBV20-1 and TRBJ2-3; 7 bases align to TRBD2. Losses at the gene ends were 0 bases for V and 2 bases for J; bases not matched to a gene: 5. This CDR3 region has 15 residues. CDR1 DFQATT and CDR2 SNEGSKA come from the germline V gene (reference sequence).

V gene TRBV3-1 combines with J gene TRBJ2-1; D is uncertain. Germline assignment: CDR1 LGHDT and CDR2 YNNKEL (reference sequence). There are 16 residues in the CDR3. The V and J ends lost 0 bases and 0 bases respectively, with 9 bases between them. As DNA, the CDR3 is TGTGCCAGCAGCCAAGAGGGATTTTTCTCCTACAATGAGCAGTTCTTC. It codes for CASSQEGFFSYNEQFF.

This clonotype occurred once. The V gene is TRBV3-1, the J gene TRBJ2-7; the D gene is possibly TRBD1 (5 bases). CDR1 is LGHDT, CDR2 YNNKEL, per germline (reference sequence). The CDR3 is 17 residues long. V was shortened by 0 bases and J by 2 bases, with 17 bases between the two germline ends. In nucleotides, the CDR3 is TGTGCCAGCAGCCAAGATTCAAGGACACCGGACCCCTACGAGCAGTACTTC. Amino acid sequence: CASSQDSRTPDPYEQYF.

This clonotype was observed a few times. This chain connects TRBV29-1 to TRBJ2-7, with TRBD1 matching 10 bases. The V and J ends lost 1 base and 5 bases, in that order; junction bases with no gene match: 8. This CDR3 has 15 amino acids. CDR1 SQVTM and CDR2 ANQGSEA come from the germline V gene. CDR3 loop: CSVEGIPGTGDEQYF. The DNA for the CDR3 is TGCAGCGTTGAAGGTATCCCCGGGACAGGGGACGAGCAGTACTTC.

The genes are TRBV6-5 and TRBJ2-1, with TRBD2 matching over 8 bases. CDR1 is MNHEY, CDR2 SVGAGI, per germline. J was trimmed by 4 bases and V by 0 bases; bases with no gene match: 2. The CDR3 contains 15 residues. The CDR3 DNA follows: TGTGCCAGCAGTTACTCAGCGGGGGATTACAATGAGCAGTTCTTC. Protein: CASSYSAGDYNEQFF.

This rearrangement joins TRBV20-1 to TRBJ2-1, with 8 nucleotides matching TRBD2. In germline, CDR1 is DFQATT, CDR2 SNEGSKA (reference sequence). The CDR3 length is 14 residues. The ends lost 2 bases at V and 2 bases at J; junction bases unmatched: 2. This chain's CDR3 is CSARRAGAYNEQFF. The CDR3 DNA is TGCAGTGCTAGACGAGCGGGGGCCTACAATGAGCAGTTCTTC.

This clonotype came up a few times. The chain joins TRBV5-1 to TRBJ2-4; 10 nucleotides match TRBD1. The closer fit of TRBJ2-7 to the DNA end suggests the J call may be wrong. Germline V gene sequence: CDR1 SGHRS, CDR2 YFSETQ. The CDR3 length is 16 residues. The CDR3 region is CASSWASGTGAYEQYF. In DNA, the CDR3 is TGCGCCAGCAGCTGGGCTTCCGGGACAGGGGCCTACGAGCAGTACTTC.

The chain uses TRBV15 and TRBJ2-4; D unresolved. V was cut by 0 bases and J by 13 bases, with 22 bases left in between. This CDR3 region has 16 residues. The germline gives CDR1 LNHNV, CDR2 YYDKDF (reference sequence). CDR3 DNA sequence: TGTGCCACCAGCAGAGATCGGCTGGGGTCTTTAGGTGAGCAGTACTTC. Translating it yields CATSRDRLGSLGEQYF.

The chain employs TRBV29-1 and TRBJ2-5; tentatively, D is TRBD2 (5 bases). CDR3 size: 12 residues. The germline gives CDR1 SQVTM, CDR2 ANQGSEA. V was clipped by 7 bases and J by 1 base, with 10 bases between them. In nucleotides, the CDR3 is TGCAGCGGAAAGGCGGGCCAAGAGACCCAGTACTTC. Translating gives CSGKAGQETQYF.

There are a few counts of this clonotype. The chain combines TRBV5-1 with TRBJ2-7; unclear D gene. V lost 4 bases, J lost 0 bases, and 11 bases lay in between. In germline, CDR1 is SGHRS, CDR2 YFSETQ. The CDR3 has 14 amino acids. CDR3 DNA sequence: TGCGCCAGCAGCCCTTATGGGAACTCCTACGAGCAGTACTTC. Amino acids: CASSPYGNSYEQYF.

This clonotype was recorded only once. The gene calls are TRBV14 and TRBJ2-1; maybe TRBD1 (5 bases). V lost 1 base to trimming and J lost 4 bases, with 20 bases between them. Germline V CDR1 and CDR2: SGHDN, FVKESK. The CDR3 contains 18 residues. The CDR3 reads CASSQGTTHDADYNEQFF. CDR3 DNA sequence: TGTGCCAGCAGCCAAGGGACAACTCACGATGCCGATTACAATGAGCAGTTCTTC.

The J gene is TRBJ1-4, the V gene TRBV29-1; D gene uncertain. The ends were cut back, 5 bases at V and 8 bases at J, with 12 bases in the middle. CDR1 is SQVTM, CDR2 ANQGSEA, per germline. The CDR3 sequence is 12 residues long. CDR3 loop: CSVKVGREKLFF. CDR3 DNA: TGCAGCGTTAAGGTCGGTCGAGAAAAACTGTTTTTT.

This clonotype turned up a few times. The gene calls are TRBV12-3 or TRBV12-4 and TRBJ2-7; D might be TRBD1 (5 bases). The CDR3 loop spans 16 amino acids. V lost 5 bases to trimming and J lost 3 bases, with 20 bases between them. The chain's CDR3 is CASSRSGPKGVYEQYF. As DNA, the CDR3 is TGTGCCAGCAGTCGATCCGGGCCCAAAGGGGTCTACGAGCAGTACTTC.

This clonotype was seen only a few times. The chain combines TRBV9 with TRBJ2-5; TRBD2 matches 9 bases. The V gene end was trimmed by 2 bases and the J gene end by 3 bases; junction bases not matched to a gene: 8. CDR3 length equals 16 residues. Germline V gene lookup returns CDR1 SGDLS and CDR2 YYNGEE. The CDR3, as DNA: TGTGCCAGCAGCGTTAGCGGTAGCGGGAGAGAAGAGACCCAGTACTTC. This encodes CASSVSGSGREETQYF.

The rearrangement links TRBV13 to TRBJ2-7; D unclear. The CDR3 sequence is 13 residues long. With 3 bases removed from V and 0 bases from J, the gap between germline ends came to 6 bases. Germline CDR1 PRHDT, CDR2 FYEKMQ (reference sequence). The CDR3 spells CASSFVSSYEQYF. The CDR3 DNA is TGTGCCAGCAGCTTTGTGAGCTCCTACGAGCAGTACTTC.

The count of this clonotype is one. The chain recombines TRBV7-8 with TRBJ2-7; 12 bases match TRBD2. CDR3 size: 14 residues. CDR1 is SGHVS, CDR2 FQNEAQ, per germline. Germline trimming cut 5 bases from V and 9 bases from J; bases unmatched to any gene: 8. The CDR3, as DNA: TGTGCCAGCAGCCGCCTAGCGGGAGGGCGCGGGCAGTACTTC. This sequence encodes CASSRLAGGRGQYF.

This clonotype turned up a few times. V usage is TRBV7-9 and J usage is TRBJ2-7; D not resolved. Germline V gene sequence: CDR1 SEHNR, CDR2 FQNEAQ (reference sequence). Trimming took 0 bases from V and 5 from J, leaving 8 bases between them. CDR3 size: 13 residues. CDR3 DNA sequence: TGTGCCAGCAGCTTAGCGTCACAGAACGAGCAGTACTTC. Protein sequence: CASSLASQNEQYF.

The chain links TRBV4-1 to TRBJ2-1, with D possibly matching TRBD2 (5 bases). Germline lookup yields CDR1 MGHRA and CDR2 YSYEKL. V was pared by 0 bases and J by 7 bases, with 13 bases between. This CDR3 region has 15 residues. CDR3 protein: CASSQEGQRGNEQFF. CDR3 DNA: TGCGCCAGCAGCCAAGAAGGGCAGCGAGGGAATGAGCAGTTCTTC.

V and J are TRBV12-3 or TRBV12-4 and TRBJ2-7; D gene unclear. V gave up 3 bases and J gave up 3 bases, with 9 bases separating them. This CDR3 comprises 13 residues. The CDR3 DNA follows: TGTGCCAGCAGTTTTGGGAACAACTACGAGCAGTACTTC. This translates into CASSFGNNYEQYF.

The chain combines TRBV6-6 with TRBJ2-7, with D possibly TRBD1 on 6 matching bases. CDR3 length: 14 residues. The V end was cut by 7 bases, the J end by 2 bases, with 15 bases between. The V gene's germline CDR1 is MNHNY and CDR2 SVGAGI (reference sequence). The CDR3 nucleotides are TGTGCCAGCACCTACAGGGATTCCACCTACGAGCAGTACTTC. This translates into CASTYRDSTYEQYF.

V is TRBV11-3 and J is TRBJ2-5, with D possibly matching TRBD1 (6 bases). Judging by the DNA end, TRBJ2-7 fits better; the J call may be wrong. The germline CDR1 and CDR2 sequences are SGHNT and YENEEA. The CDR3 extends over 14 amino acids. The CDR3 DNA reads as TGTGCCAGCAGCCCAAGGACAGTCCCCTACGAGCAGTACTTC. It translates to CASSPRTVPYEQYF.